These T cell receptor beta chains were read from a single sample in a study of shared clonotypes between healthy human individuals. TCRdb's table, derived via immunoSEQ multiplex PCR, lists solely in-frame clones and lacks some. The sample shows about 2.1 million clones, around 93% of them seen only once. The sample taken for sequencing was naive CD8+ T cells from PBMCs. These receptors were obtained from a man aged 18 to 30 in good health. Some clones in this sample may be carry-over from other donors' samples. The CDR3 runs from the conserved cysteine through the conserved F or W. Each record gives: clone size, V gene, J gene, D gene, CDR3 DNA, CDR3 protein. A D gene is named only where the DNA matches it firmly. Rows give clone size only sometimes, using once, few, many, or a class for an expanded clone.

>-|TRBV6-5|TRBJ2-7|TRBD2
TGTGCCAGCAGTTCCGGGACTAGCGGGTACGAGCAGTACTTC
CASSSGTSGYEQYF
>-|TRBV27|TRBJ1-5|-
TGTGCCAGCAGAAAACTCCCTCTGGACCGAAGCAATCAGCCCCAGCATTTT
CASRKLPLDRSNQPQHF
>-|TRBV10-3|TRBJ1-4|TRBD1
TGTGCCATCAGTGATCCAGGCGAGGGGGCGGGAGAAAAACTGTTTTTT
CAISDPGEGAGEKLFF
>-|TRBV19|TRBJ2-1|TRBD2
TGTGCCAGTAGTATAGATCGAGCGGGACCGTACAATGAGCAGTTCTTC
CASSIDRAGPYNEQFF
>-|TRBV15|TRBJ2-7|TRBD1
TGTGCCAGTAAGACCGACAGGGACGAATCCTACGAGCAGTACTTC
CASKTDRDESYEQYF
>once|TRBV7-9|TRBJ2-2|-
TGTGCCAGCAGCTGGGACGTAAACACCGGGGAGCTGTTTTTT
CASSWDVNTGELFF
>-|TRBV9|TRBJ2-7|-
TGTGCCAGCAGCCCCGCCGTCAAGGCCTACGAGCAGTACTTC
CASSPAVKAYEQYF
>-|TRBV11-2|TRBJ2-7|-
TGTGCCAGCAGCTGGGGTCAGACCAAGTACGAGCAGTACTTC
CASSWGQTKYEQYF
>-|TRBV11-3|TRBJ2-3|TRBD2
TGTGCCAGCTCCTCGACCGTCCTAGCGGGAGTTCCGCCAGATACGCAGTATTTT
CASSSTVLAGVPPDTQYF
>-|TRBV7-2|TRBJ1-1|-
TGTGCCAGCAGCTTCACAGGGTATCATGAAGCTTTCTTT
CASSFTGYHEAFF
>-|TRBV27|TRBJ2-3|TRBD2
TGTGCCAGATGTGGCTCTAGCGGGACTAGCACAGATACGCAGTATTTT
CARCGSSGTSTDTQYF
>-|TRBV6-4|TRBJ2-2|TRBD1
TGTGCCAGCAGTAAACGGGGACAGGGCACCACCGGGGAGCTGTTTTTT
CASSKRGQGTTGELFF
>-|TRBV7-9|TRBJ1-2|TRBD1
TGTGCCAGCAGCTTAGGGGGGACAGCATACAACTATGGCTACACCTTC
CASSLGGTAYNYGYTF
>-|TRBV5-4|TRBJ2-7|-
TGTGCCAGCAGCCCCGGTTACAGGGATTACGAGCAGTACTTC
CASSPGYRDYEQYF
>few|TRBV11-2|TRBJ1-1|-
TGTGCCACTGCCCCCGGGGGCATTGAAGCTTTCTTT
CATAPGGIEAFF
>-|TRBV27|TRBJ2-7|TRBD1
TGTGCCAGCAGGGCTGGGACAGGGGAAATCTACGAGCAGTACTTC
CASRAGTGEIYEQYF
>-|TRBV6-6|TRBJ1-1|-
TGTGCCAGCAGTTACTATATCACCGCGCTGAACACTGAAGCTTTCTTT
CASSYYITALNTEAFF
>-|TRBV25-1|TRBJ1-1|TRBD1
TGTGCCAGCAGGTTGGACAGGGGCTCCAACACTGAAGCTTTCTTT
CASRLDRGSNTEAFF
>-|TRBV11-2|TRBJ1-5|-
TGTGCCAGCAGCAACAGGAGCGGGCAGCCCCAGCATTTT
CASSNRSGQPQHF
>-|TRBV2|TRBJ1-1|-
TGTGCCAGCAGTGGGGACCGGGGGGCAGGGATGGTCACTGAAGCTTTCTTT
CASSGDRGAGMVTEAFF
>-|TRBV11-2|TRBJ2-7|-
TGTGCCAGCAGAACAGGGAACTCCTACGAGCAGTACTTC
CASRTGNSYEQYF
>-|TRBV6-6|TRBJ2-7|-
TGTGCCAGCAGTTTGTTATACGAGCAGTACTTC
CASSLLYEQYF
>-|TRBV7-2|TRBJ1-2|-
TGTGCCAGCAGCATAGGGGTGACGGCTGGCTACACCTTC
CASSIGVTAGYTF
>once|TRBV4-1|TRBJ2-7|-
TGCGCCAGCAGCCAAGATTTCGAGTCGCCGAGCTCCTACGAGCAGTACTTC
CASSQDFESPSSYEQYF
>once|TRBV5-1|TRBJ2-3|TRBD1
TGCGCCAGCACCTGGGGACAGAGCACAGATACGCAGTATTTT
CASTWGQSTDTQYF
>-|TRBV29-1|TRBJ2-6|-
TGCAGCGCCTTTGGGGCCAACGTCCTGACTTTC
CSAFGANVLTF
>-|TRBV13|TRBJ1-5|-
TGTGCCAGCAGCTTAGGTGTGAGGCAGAATCAGCCCCAGCATTTT
CASSLGVRQNQPQHF
>-|TRBV25-1|TRBJ1-2|-
TGTGCCAGCAGTGAACTCACGGACGCTCGTGGCTACACCTTC
CASSELTDARGYTF
>-|TRBV5-4|TRBJ2-1|-
TGTGCCAGCAGCTTGGGACAGGACTGGCCCAATGAGCAGTTCTTC
CASSLGQDWPNEQFF
>-|TRBV27|TRBJ2-2|TRBD2
TGTGCCAGCAATCGGGGGGAGGGGTACACCGGGGAGCTGTTTTTT
CASNRGEGYTGELFF
>-|TRBV7-9|TRBJ1-1|-
TGTGCCAGCAGGGACAGACTCGATCGAAACACTGAAGCTTTCTTT
CASRDRLDRNTEAFF
>-|TRBV9|TRBJ2-3|TRBD2
TGTGCCAGCCAACCGGGACTAGAGGTCCTGGGTACGCAGTATTTT
CASQPGLEVLGTQYF
>-|TRBV27|TRBJ2-7|-
TGTGCCAGCAACCCAGGGGAAAGCGTCTACTACGAGCAGTACTTC
CASNPGESVYYEQYF
>-|TRBV11-3|TRBJ1-3|-
TGTGCCAGCAGCTTAGCGGTGGGGTGCGGAAACACCATATATTTT
CASSLAVGCGNTIYF
>-|TRBV18|TRBJ2-7|TRBD1
TGTGCCAGCTCACCACCGGGACAGGGCCTCTACGAGCAGTACTTC
CASSPPGQGLYEQYF
>-|TRBV20-1|TRBJ1-2|-
TGCAGTGTCTACCTAAACTATGGCTACACCTTC
CSVYLNYGYTF
>-|TRBV27|TRBJ2-1|-
TGTGCCAGCAGTTCCGGAAGCTCCTACAATGAGCAGTTCTTC
CASSSGSSYNEQFF
>-|TRBV28|TRBJ2-1|TRBD2
TGTGCCAGCAGTTTGAGCGGGAGTCTCTACAATGAGCAGTTCTTC
CASSLSGSLYNEQFF
>-|TRBV27|TRBJ2-2|TRBD2
TGTGCCAGCAGTTTATCGATTTCTAGCGGGAGGGACGGGGAGCTGTTTTTT
CASSLSISSGRDGELFF
>-|TRBV29-1|TRBJ2-1|-
TGCAGCGTGGGCTCAGAACTCAATGAGCAGTTCTTC
CSVGSELNEQFF
>-|TRBV10-2|TRBJ2-7|-
TGCGCCAGCAGTGACAGGTCCAGTCCACCCTACGAGCAGTACTTC
CASSDRSSPPYEQYF
>-|TRBV4-3|TRBJ2-7|-
TGCGCCAGCAGCCAGGCATCTGGGAACTACGAGCAGTACTTC
CASSQASGNYEQYF
>-|TRBV6-5|TRBJ2-1|TRBD2
TGTGCCAGCAGTTACTCGGGACTAGCGGGAGATGAGCAGTTCTTC
CASSYSGLAGDEQFF
>-|TRBV18|TRBJ2-2|-
TGTGCCAGCTCCCCAGGAGATTCGAACACCGGGGAGCTGTTTTTT
CASSPGDSNTGELFF
>-|TRBV7-9|TRBJ2-1|TRBD1
TGTGCCAGCAGCTCCCGGGACAGGGAATACAATGAGCAGTTCTTC
CASSSRDREYNEQFF
>-|TRBV27|TRBJ2-1|-
TGTGCCAGCAGTTTATCGTTTGGAGGACTCCCAAATGAGCAGTTCTTC
CASSLSFGGLPNEQFF
>-|TRBV29-1|TRBJ2-3|TRBD1
TGCACTGGGGACAGCCACACAGATACGCAGTATTTT
CTGDSHTDTQYF
>-|TRBV14|TRBJ2-1|TRBD2
TGTGCCAGCAGGGGGCGGGAGCCCGATGAGCAGTTCTTC
CASRGREPDEQFF
>-|TRBV6-5|TRBJ1-1|-
TGTGCCAGCAGTTACAAAGAGAACACTGAAGCTTTCTTT
CASSYKENTEAFF
>-|TRBV5-1|TRBJ2-2|-
TGCGCCAGCAGCCCGACAGGAGGGGCCGGGGAGCTGTTTTTT
CASSPTGGAGELFF
>once|TRBV6-5|TRBJ2-7|-
TGTGCCAGCAGTTACTCAGTGGCGGGTACCTACGAGCAGTACTTC
CASSYSVAGTYEQYF
>-|TRBV6-6|TRBJ2-3|-
TGTGCCAGCAGTTACGGCAGGGACACAGATACGCAGTATTTT
CASSYGRDTDTQYF
>few|TRBV9|TRBJ1-1|-
TGTGCCAGCAGCGCCCACCCCGGGACCAGTGACACTGAAGCTTTCTTT
CASSAHPGTSDTEAFF
>-|TRBV29-1|TRBJ2-2|-
TGCAGCGTTGAGGGAAAATCAGGGTCGGACACCGGGGAGCTGTTTTTT
CSVEGKSGSDTGELFF
>-|TRBV7-9|TRBJ1-3|-
TGTGCCAGCAGCTCACCGAACTCTGGAAACACCATATATTTT
CASSSPNSGNTIYF
>-|TRBV29-1|TRBJ2-7|-
TGCAGCGCAACGGGTGAGGTGGAGGGGGACGAGCAGTACTTC
CSATGEVEGDEQYF
>-|TRBV5-1|TRBJ1-3|-
TGCGCCAGCAGCTTGGACCGCCGCTCTGGAAACACCATATATTTT
CASSLDRRSGNTIYF